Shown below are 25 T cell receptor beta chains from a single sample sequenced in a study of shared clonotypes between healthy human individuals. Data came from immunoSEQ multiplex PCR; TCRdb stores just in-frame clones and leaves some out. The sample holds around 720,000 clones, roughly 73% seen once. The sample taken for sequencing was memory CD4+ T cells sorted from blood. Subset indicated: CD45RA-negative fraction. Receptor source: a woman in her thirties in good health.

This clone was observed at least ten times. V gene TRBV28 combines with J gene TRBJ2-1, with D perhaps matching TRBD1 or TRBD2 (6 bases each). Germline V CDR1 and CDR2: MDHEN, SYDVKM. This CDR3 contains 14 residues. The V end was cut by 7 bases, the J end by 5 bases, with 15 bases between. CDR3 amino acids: CASTGATLNNEQFF. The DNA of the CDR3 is TGTGCCAGCACGGGGGCGACCCTCAACAATGAGCAGTTCTTC.

CDR3 sequence (DNA): TGTGCCAGCACCAAGGGACAGGGGTCAAATCAGCCCCAGCATTTT. Protein: CASTKGQGSNQPQHF. The chain joins TRBV2 to TRBJ1-5; 10 bases agree with TRBD1. Germline CDR1 is SNHLY and CDR2 is FYNNEI. V shed 7 bases, J shed 4 bases, and the junction held 7 bases outside the gene matches. This CDR3 has 15 amino acids.

CDR3 coding DNA: TGTGCCAGCGGTACAGGGGAAGGGCATCAGCCCCAGCATTTT. This sequence encodes CASGTGEGHQPQHF. The V call is TRBV28, the J call TRBJ1-5, with 7 bases aligning to TRBD1. Per germline, CDR1 MDHEN and CDR2 SYDVKM. J lost 5 bases, V lost 8 bases, and 9 bases had no gene match. The CDR3 has 14 amino acids.

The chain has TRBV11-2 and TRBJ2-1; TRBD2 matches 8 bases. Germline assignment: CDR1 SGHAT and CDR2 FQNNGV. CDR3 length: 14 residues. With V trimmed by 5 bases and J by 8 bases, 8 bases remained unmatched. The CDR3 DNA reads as TGTGCCAGCAGCCGAACTGGGACTAGTGATGAGCAGTTCTTC. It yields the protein CASSRTGTSDEQFF. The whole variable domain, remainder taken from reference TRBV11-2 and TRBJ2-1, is EAGVAQSPRYKIIEKRQSVAFWCNPISGHATLYWYQQILGQGPKLLIQFQNNGVVDDSQLPKDRFSAERLKGVDSTLKIQPAKLEDSAVYLCASSRTGTSDEQFFGPGTRLTVL.

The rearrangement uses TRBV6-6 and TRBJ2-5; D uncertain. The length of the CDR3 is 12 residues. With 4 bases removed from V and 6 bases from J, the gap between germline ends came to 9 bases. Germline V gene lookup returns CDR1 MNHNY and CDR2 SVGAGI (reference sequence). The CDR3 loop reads CASSLNGQTQYF. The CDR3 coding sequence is TGTGCCAGCAGTTTGAATGGGCAGACCCAGTACTTC.

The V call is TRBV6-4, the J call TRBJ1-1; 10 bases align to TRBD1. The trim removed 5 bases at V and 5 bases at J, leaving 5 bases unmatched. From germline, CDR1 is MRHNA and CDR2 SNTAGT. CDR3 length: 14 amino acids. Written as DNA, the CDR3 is TGTGCCAGCAGTAGCGACAGGGGGCGAACTGAAGCTTTCTTT. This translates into CASSSDRGRTEAFF.

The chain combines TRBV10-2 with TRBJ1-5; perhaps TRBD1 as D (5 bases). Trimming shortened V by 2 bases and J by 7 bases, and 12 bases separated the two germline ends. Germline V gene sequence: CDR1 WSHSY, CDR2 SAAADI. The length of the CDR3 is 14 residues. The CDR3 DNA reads TGCGCCAGCAGTGAGGTTGGGGCCCAACAGCCCCAGCATTTT. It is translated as CASSEVGAQQPQHF.

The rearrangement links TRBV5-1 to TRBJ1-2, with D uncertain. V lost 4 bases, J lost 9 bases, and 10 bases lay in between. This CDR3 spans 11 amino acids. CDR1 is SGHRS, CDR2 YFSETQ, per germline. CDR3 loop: CASSRGGRYTF. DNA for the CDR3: TGCGCCAGCAGCCGGGGAGGCCGCTACACCTTC.

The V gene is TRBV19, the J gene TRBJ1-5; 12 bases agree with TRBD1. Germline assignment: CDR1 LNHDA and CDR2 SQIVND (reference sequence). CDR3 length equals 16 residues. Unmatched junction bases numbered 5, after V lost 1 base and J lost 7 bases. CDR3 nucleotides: TGTGCCAGTAGTATAGTGGGACAGGGGGCTCGGCAGCCCCAGCATTTT. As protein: CASSIVGQGARQPQHF. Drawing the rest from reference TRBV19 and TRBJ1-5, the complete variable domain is DGGITQSPKYLFRKEGQNVTLSCEQNLNHDAMYWYRQDPGQGLRLIYYSQIVNDFQKGDIAEGYSVSREKKESFPLTVTSAQKNPTAFYLCASSIVGQGARQPQHFGDGTRLSIL.

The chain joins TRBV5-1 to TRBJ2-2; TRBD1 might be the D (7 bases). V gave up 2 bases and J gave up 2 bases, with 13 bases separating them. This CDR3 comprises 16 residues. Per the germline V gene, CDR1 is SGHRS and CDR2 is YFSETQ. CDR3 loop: CASSFGGGVNTGELFF. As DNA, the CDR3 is TGCGCCAGCAGCTTCGGAGGGGGCGTAAACACCGGGGAGCTGTTTTTT.

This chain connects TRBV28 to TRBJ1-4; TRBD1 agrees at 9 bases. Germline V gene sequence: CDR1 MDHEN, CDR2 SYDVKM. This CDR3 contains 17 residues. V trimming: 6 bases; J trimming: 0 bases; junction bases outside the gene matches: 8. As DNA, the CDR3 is TGTGCCAGCAGCATCATGTACAGGGGGCCAACTAATGAAAAACTGTTTTTT. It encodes CASSIMYRGPTNEKLFF.

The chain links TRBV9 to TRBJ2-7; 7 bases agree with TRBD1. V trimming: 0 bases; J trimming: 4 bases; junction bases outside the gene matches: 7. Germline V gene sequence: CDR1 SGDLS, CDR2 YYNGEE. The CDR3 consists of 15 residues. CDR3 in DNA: TGTGCCAGCAGCGTAGGAACAGGGGATGTGTACGAGCAGTACTTC. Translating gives CASSVGTGDVYEQYF.

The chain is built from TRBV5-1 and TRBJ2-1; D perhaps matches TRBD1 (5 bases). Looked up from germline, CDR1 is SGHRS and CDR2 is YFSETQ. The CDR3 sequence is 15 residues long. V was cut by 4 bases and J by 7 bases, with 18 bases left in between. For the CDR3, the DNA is TGCGCCAGCAGCGTTGGGGAACGTAGGGGTAATGAGCAGTTCTTC. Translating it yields CASSVGERRGNEQFF.

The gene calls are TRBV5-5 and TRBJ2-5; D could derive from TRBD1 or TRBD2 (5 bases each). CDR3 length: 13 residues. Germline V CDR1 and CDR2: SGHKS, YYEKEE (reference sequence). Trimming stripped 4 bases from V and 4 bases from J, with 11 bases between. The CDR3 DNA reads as TGTGCCAGCAGCAAGGGACCTTTAGAGACCCAGTACTTC. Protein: CASSKGPLETQYF.

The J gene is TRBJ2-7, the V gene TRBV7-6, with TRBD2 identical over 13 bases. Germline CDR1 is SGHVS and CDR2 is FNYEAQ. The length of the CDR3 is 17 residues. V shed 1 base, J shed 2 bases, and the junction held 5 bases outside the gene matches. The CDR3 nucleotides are TGTGCCAGCAGCTTAGGGACTAGCGGGAGTGAAGCCTACGAGCAGTACTTC. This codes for CASSLGTSGSEAYEQYF.

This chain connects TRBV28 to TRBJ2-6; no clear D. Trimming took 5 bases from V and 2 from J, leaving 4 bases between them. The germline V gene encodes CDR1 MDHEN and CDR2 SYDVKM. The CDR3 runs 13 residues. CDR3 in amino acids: CASSRAGANVLTF. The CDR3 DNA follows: TGTGCCAGCAGTAGGGCTGGGGCCAACGTCCTGACTTTC.

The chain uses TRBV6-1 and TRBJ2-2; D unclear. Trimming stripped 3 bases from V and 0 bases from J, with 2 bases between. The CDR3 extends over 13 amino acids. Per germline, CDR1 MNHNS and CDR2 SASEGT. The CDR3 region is CASSDPNTGELFF. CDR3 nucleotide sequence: TGTGCCAGCAGTGATCCGAACACCGGGGAGCTGTTTTTT.

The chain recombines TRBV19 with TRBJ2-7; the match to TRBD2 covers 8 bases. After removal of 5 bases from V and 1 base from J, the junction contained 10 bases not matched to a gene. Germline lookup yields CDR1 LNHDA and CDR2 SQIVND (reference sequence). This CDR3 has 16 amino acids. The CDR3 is CASSGGPAGDSYEQYF. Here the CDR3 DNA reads TGTGCCAGTAGTGGGGGGCCAGCGGGAGATTCCTACGAGCAGTACTTC. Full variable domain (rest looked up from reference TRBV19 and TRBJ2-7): DGGITQSPKYLFRKEGQNVTLSCEQNLNHDAMYWYRQDPGQGLRLIYYSQIVNDFQKGDIAEGYSVSREKKESFPLTVTSAQKNPTAFYLCASSGGPAGDSYEQYFGPGTRLTVT.

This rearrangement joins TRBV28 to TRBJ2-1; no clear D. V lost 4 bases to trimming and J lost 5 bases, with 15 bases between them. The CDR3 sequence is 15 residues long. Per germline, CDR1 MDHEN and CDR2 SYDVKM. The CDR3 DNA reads TGTGCCAGCAGTTCGAAAAGCCGGGCCCACAATGAGCAGTTCTTC. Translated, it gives CASSSKSRAHNEQFF.

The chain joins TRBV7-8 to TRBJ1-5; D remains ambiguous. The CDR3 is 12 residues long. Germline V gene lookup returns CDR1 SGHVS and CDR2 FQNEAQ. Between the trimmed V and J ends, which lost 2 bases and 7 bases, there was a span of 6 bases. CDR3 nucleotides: TGTGCCAGCAGCTTATCCACGCAGCCCCAGCATTTT. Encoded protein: CASSLSTQPQHF.

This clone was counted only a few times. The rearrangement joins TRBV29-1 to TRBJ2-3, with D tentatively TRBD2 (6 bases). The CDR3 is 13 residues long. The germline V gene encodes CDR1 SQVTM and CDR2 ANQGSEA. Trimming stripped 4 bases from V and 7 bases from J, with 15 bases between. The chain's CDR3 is CSVGLPGLHTQYF. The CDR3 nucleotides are TGCAGCGTTGGACTTCCGGGACTGCATACGCAGTATTTT.

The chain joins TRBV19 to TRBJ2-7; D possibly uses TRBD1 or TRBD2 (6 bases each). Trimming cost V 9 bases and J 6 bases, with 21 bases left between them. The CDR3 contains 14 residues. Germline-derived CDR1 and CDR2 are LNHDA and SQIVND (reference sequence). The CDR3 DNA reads TGTGCCAGCCGTCTTGGGGGGCCAGGGACCGAGCAGTACTTC. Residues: CASRLGGPGTEQYF.

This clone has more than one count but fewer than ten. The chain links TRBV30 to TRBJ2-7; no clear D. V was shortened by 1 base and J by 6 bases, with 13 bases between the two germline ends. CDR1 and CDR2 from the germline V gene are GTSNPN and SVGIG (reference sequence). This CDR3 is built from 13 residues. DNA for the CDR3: TGTGCCTGGAGTGACGGACCGCGACGCGAGCAGTACTTC. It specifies CAWSDGPRREQYF. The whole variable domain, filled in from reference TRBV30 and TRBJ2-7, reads SQTIHQWPATLVQPVGSPLSLECTVEGTSNPNLYWYRQAAGRGLQLLFYSVGIGQISSEVPQNLSASRPQDRQFILSSKKLLLSDSGFYLCAWSDGPRREQYFGPGTRLTVT.

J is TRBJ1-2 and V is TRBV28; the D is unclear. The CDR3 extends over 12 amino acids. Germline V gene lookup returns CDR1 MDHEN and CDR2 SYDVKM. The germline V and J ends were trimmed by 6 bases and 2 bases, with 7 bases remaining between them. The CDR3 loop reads CASRLSNYGYTF. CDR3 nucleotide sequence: TGTGCCAGCAGGCTATCAAACTATGGCTACACCTTC.

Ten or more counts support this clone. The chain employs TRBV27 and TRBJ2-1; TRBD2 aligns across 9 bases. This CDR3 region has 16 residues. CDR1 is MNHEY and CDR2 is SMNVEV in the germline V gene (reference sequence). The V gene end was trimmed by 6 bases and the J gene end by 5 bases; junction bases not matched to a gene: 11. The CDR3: CASRRGSGSFDNEQFF. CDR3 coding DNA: TGTGCCAGCAGACGGGGTAGCGGGAGCTTTGACAATGAGCAGTTCTTC.